The subject of this entry is one T cell receptor beta chain. No antigen is known for it. Together with a sample-barcoded 5' primer, a J-beta primer mix was included in a second PCR lasting roughly 6 to 12 cycles. One entry per CDR3 protein, called by TCRdb with MiXCR from the 5' RACE reads. The table lists roughly 830,000 distinct CDR3 sequences, about 59% of them singletons. The data belong to a study of blood T cells in healthy people across ages. Overall study results and limits: It was held that the diversity estimates obtained from one million T cells were underestimates.

Each sample used at least 6 million PBMCs. This CDR3 has 13 residues. The germline gives CDR1 DFQATT, CDR2 SNEGSKA (reference sequence). Trimming took off 3 bases at V and 4 bases at J, with 13 bases between the two ends. The specimen sequenced was blood. The chain couples TRBV20-1 to TRBJ2-7; D possibly uses TRBD1 or TRBD2 (6 bases each). This sequence originates from a man younger than 45 in good health. CDR3: CSARGGARYEQYF. DNA for the CDR3: TGCAGTGCTAGGGGGGGCGCCAGGTACGAGCAGTACTTC.